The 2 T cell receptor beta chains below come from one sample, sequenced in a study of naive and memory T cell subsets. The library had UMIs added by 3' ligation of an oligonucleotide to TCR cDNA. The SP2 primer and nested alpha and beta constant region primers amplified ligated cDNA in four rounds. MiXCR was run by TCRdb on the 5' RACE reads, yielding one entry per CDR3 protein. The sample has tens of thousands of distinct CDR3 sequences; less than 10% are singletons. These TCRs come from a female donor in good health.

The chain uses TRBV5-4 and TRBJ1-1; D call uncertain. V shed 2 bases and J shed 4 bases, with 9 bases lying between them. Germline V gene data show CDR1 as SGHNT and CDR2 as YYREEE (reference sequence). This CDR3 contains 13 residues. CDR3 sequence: CASSFDSSTEAFF. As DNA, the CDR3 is TGTGCCAGCAGCTTCGATTCGTCCACTGAAGCTTTCTTT.

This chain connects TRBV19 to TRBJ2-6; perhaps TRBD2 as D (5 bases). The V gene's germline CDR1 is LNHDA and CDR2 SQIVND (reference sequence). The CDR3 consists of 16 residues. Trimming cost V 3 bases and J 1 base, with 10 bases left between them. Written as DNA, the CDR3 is TGTGCCAGTAGTATCCTAGCTGGGTCTGGGGCCAACGTCCTGACTTTC. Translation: CASSILAGSGANVLTF.